This TCR beta chain was sequenced during a study of T cell responses to AZD1222 COVID-19 vaccine. Using immunoSEQ multiplex PCR, the repertoire was profiled, and TCRdb retains in-frame clones only, with some absent. The data show around 130,000 clones, about 94% seen once. Germline loops: CDR1 LNHDA, CDR2 SQIVND (reference sequence). Trimming cost V 7 bases and J 8 bases, with 20 bases left between them. The CDR3 loop spans 14 amino acids. This chain joins TRBV19 and TRBJ1-2; possible D gene TRBD1, 6 bases. This material consisted of peripheral blood, taken on day 0 of AZD1222 vaccination. The sequence was obtained from an adult in good health. The CDR3 sequence is CASTPGETNRGYTF. The CDR3 DNA is TGTGCCAGTACCCCAGGGGAGACAAACAGGGGCTACACCTTC.